This TCR beta chain was profiled in a study of CD8 T cells in ankylosing spondylitis. In making TCR beta libraries, quantitative 5'-RACE with molecular barcodes was used. Each CDR3 protein is one row after TCRdb ran MiXCR on the 5' RACE reads. This table holds 150,000 or so distinct CDR3 sequences, about a third found once. In germline, CDR1 is DFQATT, CDR2 SNEGSKA (reference sequence). Trimming took 0 bases from V and 6 from J; bases not matched to a gene: 5. The CDR3 contains 14 residues. This clonotype has ten or more counts. The sequenced sample was synovial fluid, either unsorted or a sorted T cell fraction (not recorded which). The chain has TRBV20-1 and TRBJ1-5; TRBD1 matches 7 bases. The origin of this receptor is a male donor with ankylosing spondylitis. Written as DNA, the CDR3 is TGCAGTGCTAGAGAAGGGGGCTCGGGTCAGCCCCAGCATTTT. Its translation is CSAREGGSGQPQHF.